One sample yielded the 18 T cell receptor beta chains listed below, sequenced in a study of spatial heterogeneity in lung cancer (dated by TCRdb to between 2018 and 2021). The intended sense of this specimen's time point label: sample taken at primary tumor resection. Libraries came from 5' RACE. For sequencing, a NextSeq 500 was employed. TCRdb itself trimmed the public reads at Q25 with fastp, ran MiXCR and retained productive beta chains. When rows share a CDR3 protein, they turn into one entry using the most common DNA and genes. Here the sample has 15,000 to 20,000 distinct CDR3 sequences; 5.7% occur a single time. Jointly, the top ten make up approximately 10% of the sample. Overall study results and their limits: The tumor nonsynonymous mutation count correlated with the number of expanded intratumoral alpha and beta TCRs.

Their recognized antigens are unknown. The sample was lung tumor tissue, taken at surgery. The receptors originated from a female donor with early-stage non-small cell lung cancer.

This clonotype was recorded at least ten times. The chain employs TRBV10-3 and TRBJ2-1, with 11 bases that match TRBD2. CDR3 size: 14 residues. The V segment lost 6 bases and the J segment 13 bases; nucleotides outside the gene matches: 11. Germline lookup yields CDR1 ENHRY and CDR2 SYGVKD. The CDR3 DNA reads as TGTGCCATCAGCCCGGGAGATAGCGGGAGGGCCCAGTTCTTC. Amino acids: CAISPGDSGRAQFF.

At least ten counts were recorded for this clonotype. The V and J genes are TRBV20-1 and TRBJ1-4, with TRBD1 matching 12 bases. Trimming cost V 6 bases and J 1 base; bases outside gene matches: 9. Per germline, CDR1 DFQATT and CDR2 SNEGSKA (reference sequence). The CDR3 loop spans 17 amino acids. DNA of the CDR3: TGCAGTGCGACCGGGACAGGGGGCGCGGGAACTAATGAAAAACTGTTTTTT. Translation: CSATGTGGAGTNEKLFF.

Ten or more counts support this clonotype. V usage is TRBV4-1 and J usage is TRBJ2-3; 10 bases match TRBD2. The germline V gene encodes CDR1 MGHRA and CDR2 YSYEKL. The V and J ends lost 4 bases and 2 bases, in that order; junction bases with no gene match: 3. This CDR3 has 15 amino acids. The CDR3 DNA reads TGCGCCAGCAGCCGGGGGACTAGCGACACAGATACGCAGTATTTT. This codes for CASSRGTSDTDTQYF.

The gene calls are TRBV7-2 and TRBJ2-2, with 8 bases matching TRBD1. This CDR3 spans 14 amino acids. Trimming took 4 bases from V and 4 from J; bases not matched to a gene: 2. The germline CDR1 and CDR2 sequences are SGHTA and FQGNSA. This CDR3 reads CASSSQGVTGELFF. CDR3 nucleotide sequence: TGTGCCAGCAGCTCACAGGGGGTCACCGGGGAGCTGTTTTTT.

The CDR3 here is CASSQDLRLAGELRPNEQFF. CDR3 bases: TGTGCCAGCAGCCAAGATCTGAGACTAGCGGGAGAATTAAGACCGAATGAGCAGTTCTTC. This rearrangement joins TRBV4-2 to TRBJ2-1; 12 bases match TRBD2. Germline-derived CDR1 and CDR2 are LGHNA and YNFKEQ. The CDR3 length is 20 residues. The V gene end was trimmed by 0 bases and the J gene end by 7 bases; junction bases not matched to a gene: 16.

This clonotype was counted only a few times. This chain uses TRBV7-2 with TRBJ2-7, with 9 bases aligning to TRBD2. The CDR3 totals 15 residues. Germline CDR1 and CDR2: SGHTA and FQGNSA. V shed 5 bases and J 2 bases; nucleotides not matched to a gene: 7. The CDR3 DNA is TGTGCCAGCAGCCCAGGACTAGCGAACACCTACGAGCAGTACTTC. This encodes CASSPGLANTYEQYF.

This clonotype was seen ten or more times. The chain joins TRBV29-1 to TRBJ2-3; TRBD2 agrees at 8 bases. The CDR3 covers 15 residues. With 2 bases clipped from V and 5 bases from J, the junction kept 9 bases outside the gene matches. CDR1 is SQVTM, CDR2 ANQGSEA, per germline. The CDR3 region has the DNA TGCAGCGTTGAATTAGTAGCGGGACCCGGAGATACGCAGTATTTT. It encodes CSVELVAGPGDTQYF.

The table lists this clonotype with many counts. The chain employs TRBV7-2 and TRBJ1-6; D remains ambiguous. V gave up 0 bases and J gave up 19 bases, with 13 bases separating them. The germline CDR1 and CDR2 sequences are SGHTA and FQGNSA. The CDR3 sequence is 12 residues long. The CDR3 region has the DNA TGTGCCAGCAGCTTAGCAGGCAAGGACGCTCACTTT. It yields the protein CASSLAGKDAHF.

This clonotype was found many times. For the CDR3, the DNA is TGTGCCACCAGTGATTTGCGAGGAAACACCGGGGAGCTGTTTTTT. This gives the protein CATSDLRGNTGELFF. This sequence joins TRBV24-1 and TRBJ2-2; D is uncertain. The CDR3 extends over 15 amino acids. CDR1 is KGHDR and CDR2 is SFDVKD in the germline V gene. Between the trimmed V and J ends, which lost 0 bases and 2 bases, there was a span of 6 bases.

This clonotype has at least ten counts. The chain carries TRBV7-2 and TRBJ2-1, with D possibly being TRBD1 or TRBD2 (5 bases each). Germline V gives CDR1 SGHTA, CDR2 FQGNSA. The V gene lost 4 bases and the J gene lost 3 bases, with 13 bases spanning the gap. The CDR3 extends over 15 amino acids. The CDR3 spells CASSSRDGYYNEQFF. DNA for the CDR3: TGTGCCAGCAGCTCCCGGGACGGCTACTACAATGAGCAGTTCTTC.

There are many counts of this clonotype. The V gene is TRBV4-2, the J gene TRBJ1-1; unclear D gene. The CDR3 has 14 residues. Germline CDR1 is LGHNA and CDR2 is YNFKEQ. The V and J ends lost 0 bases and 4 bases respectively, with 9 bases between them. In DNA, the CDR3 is TGTGCCAGCAGCCAAGATCGGGGTTTCACTGAAGCTTTCTTT. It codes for CASSQDRGFTEAFF.

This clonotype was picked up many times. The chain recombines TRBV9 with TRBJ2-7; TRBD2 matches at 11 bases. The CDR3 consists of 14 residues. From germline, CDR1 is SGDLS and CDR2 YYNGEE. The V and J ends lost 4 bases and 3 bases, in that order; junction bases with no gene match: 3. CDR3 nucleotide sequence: TGTGCCAGCAGCCTCGGGACTAGCGGCTACGAGCAGTACTTC. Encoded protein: CASSLGTSGYEQYF.

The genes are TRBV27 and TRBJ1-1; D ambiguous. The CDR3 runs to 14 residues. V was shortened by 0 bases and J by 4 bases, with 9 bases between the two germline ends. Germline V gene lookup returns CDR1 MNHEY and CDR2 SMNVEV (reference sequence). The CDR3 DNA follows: TGTGCCAGCAGTTTATCCACAGTGGGCACTGAAGCTTTCTTT. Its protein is CASSLSTVGTEAFF.

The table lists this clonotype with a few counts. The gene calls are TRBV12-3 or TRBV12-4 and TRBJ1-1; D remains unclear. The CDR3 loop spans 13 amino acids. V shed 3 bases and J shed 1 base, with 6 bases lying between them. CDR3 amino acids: CASSLGKNTEAFF. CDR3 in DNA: TGTGCCAGCAGTTTGGGTAAGAACACTGAAGCTTTCTTT.

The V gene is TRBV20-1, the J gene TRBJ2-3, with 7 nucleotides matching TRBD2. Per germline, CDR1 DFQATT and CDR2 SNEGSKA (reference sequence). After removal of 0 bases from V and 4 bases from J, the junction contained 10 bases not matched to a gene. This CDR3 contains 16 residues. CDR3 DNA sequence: TGCAGTGCTAGAGATCCCGGGGCGGGAGCGGCAGATACGCAGTATTTT. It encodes CSARDPGAGAADTQYF.

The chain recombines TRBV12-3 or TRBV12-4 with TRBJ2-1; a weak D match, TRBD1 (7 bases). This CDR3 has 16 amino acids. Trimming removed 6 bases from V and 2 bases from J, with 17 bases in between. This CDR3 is CASSRQGLATYNEQFF. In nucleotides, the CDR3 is TGTGCCAGCAGCCGACAGGGACTGGCTACCTACAATGAGCAGTTCTTC.

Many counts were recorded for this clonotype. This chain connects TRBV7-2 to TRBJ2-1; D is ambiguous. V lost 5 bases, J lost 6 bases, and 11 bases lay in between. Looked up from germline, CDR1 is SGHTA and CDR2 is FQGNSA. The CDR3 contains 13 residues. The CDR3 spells CASSPGPSNEQFF. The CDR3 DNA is TGTGCCAGCAGCCCCGGACCCAGCAATGAGCAGTTCTTC. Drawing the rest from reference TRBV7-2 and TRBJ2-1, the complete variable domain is GAGVSQSPSNKVTEKGKDVELRCDPISGHTALYWYRQSLGQGLEFLIYFQGNSAPDKSGLPSDRFSAERTGGSVSTLTIQRTQQEDSAVYLCASSPGPSNEQFFGPGTRLTVL.

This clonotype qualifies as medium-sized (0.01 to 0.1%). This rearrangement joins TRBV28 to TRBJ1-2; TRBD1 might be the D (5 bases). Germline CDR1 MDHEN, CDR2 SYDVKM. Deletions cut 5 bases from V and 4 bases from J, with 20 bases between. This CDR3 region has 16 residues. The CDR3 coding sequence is TGTGCCAGCAGTAAAGGGGAGACTACAATCTCCTATGGCTACACCTTC. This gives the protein CASSKGETTISYGYTF.